These 3 T cell receptor beta chains share one sample of origin, sequenced in a study of blood T cell repertoires in COVID-19. Only in-frame clones appear in the TCRdb table, and some are missing; sequencing was by immunoSEQ multiplex PCR. This table has about 220,000 clones, 82% appearing once. The sample was PBMCs or T cells enriched from blood (not recorded which). The receptors here all came from a woman aged 55 to 70 who had recovered from COVID-19.

The V call is TRBV19, the J call TRBJ1-1; D unresolved. CDR1 is LNHDA and CDR2 is SQIVND in the germline V gene (reference sequence). V was cut by 3 bases and J by 8 bases, with 10 bases left in between. This CDR3 contains 12 residues. CDR3 sequence reads: CASSIYPSEAFF. CDR3 sequence (DNA): TGTGCCAGTAGTATCTACCCGTCGGAAGCTTTCTTT. The whole variable domain, remainder taken from reference TRBV19 and TRBJ1-1, is DGGITQSPKYLFRKEGQNVTLSCEQNLNHDAMYWYRQDPGQGLRLIYYSQIVNDFQKGDIAEGYSVSREKKESFPLTVTSAQKNPTAFYLCASSIYPSEAFFGQGTRLTVV.

This clone was seen a single time. The V call is TRBV5-4, the J call TRBJ2-4, with 14 bases that match TRBD2. This CDR3 spans 16 amino acids. Germline V CDR1 and CDR2: SGHNT, YYREEE (reference sequence). Trimming removed 0 bases from V and 9 bases from J; junction bases left unmatched: 5. The CDR3 region is CASSLGLAGGLGIQYF. The DNA of the CDR3 is TGTGCCAGCAGCTTGGGACTAGCGGGGGGGCTCGGCATTCAGTACTTC.

J is TRBJ1-1 and V is TRBV25-1, with TRBD1 matching over 7 bases. The junction had 5 bases not matched to a gene; V was cut back by 6 bases and J by 13 bases. This CDR3 has 10 amino acids. Germline-derived CDR1 and CDR2 are MGHDK and SYGVNS. CDR3 protein: CASRDREDFF. In DNA, the CDR3 is TGTGCCAGCAGAGACAGGGAGGATTTCTTT.